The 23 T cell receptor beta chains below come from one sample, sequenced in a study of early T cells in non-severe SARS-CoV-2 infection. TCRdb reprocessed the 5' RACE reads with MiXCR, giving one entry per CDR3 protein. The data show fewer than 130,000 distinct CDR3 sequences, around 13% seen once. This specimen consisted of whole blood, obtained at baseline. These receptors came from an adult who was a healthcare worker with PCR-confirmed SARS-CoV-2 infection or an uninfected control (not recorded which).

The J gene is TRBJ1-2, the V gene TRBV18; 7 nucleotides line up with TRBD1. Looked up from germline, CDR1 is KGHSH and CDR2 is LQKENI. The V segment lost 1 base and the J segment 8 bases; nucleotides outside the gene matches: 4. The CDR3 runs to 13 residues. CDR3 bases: TGTGCCAGCTCACCACAGGGGGCGCGAGGCTACACCTTC. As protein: CASSPQGARGYTF.

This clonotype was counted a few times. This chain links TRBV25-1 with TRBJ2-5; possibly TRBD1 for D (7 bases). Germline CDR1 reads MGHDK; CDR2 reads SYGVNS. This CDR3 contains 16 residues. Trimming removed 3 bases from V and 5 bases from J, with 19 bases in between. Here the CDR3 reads CASSDMPPRGRETQYF. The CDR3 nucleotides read TGTGCCAGCAGTGACATGCCCCCCAGGGGGAGGGAGACCCAGTACTTC.

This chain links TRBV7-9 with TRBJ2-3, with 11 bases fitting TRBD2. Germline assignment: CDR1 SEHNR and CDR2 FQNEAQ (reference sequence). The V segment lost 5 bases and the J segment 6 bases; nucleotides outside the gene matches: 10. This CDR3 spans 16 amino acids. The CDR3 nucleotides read TGTGCCAGCAGCCCCGGGATACTAGCGGGAGCCGATACGCAGTATTTT. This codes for CASSPGILAGADTQYF.

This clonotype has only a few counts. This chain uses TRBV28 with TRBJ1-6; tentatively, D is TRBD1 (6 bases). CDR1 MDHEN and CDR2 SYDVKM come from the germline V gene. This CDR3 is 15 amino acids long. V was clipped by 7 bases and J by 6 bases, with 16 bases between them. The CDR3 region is CASKGGGLANSPLHF. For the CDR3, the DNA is TGTGCCAGCAAGGGGGGGGGTCTAGCTAATTCACCCCTCCACTTT.

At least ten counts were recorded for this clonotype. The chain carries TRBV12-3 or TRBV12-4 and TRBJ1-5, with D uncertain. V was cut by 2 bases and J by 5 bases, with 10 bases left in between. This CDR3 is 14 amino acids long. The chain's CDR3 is CASSLIWPDQPQHF. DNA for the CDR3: TGTGCCAGCAGTTTAATTTGGCCGGATCAGCCCCAGCATTTT.

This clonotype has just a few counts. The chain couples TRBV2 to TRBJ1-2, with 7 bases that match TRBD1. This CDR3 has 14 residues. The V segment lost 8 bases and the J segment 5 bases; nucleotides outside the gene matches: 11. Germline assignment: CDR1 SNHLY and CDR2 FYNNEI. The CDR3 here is CASLLGQFNYGYTF. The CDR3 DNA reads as TGTGCCAGCCTGCTGGGACAGTTTAATTATGGCTACACCTTC.

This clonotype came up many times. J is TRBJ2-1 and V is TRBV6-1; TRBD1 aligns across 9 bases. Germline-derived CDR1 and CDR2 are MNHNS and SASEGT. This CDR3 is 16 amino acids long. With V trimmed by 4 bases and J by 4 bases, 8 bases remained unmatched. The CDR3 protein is CASSATWDRVYNEQFF. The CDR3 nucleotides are TGTGCCAGCAGTGCCACCTGGGACAGGGTATACAATGAGCAGTTCTTC.

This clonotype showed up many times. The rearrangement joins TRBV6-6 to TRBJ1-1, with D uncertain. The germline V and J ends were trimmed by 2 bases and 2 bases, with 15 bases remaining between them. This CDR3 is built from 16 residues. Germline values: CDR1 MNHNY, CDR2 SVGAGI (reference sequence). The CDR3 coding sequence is TGTGCCAGCAGTTACCAGCAAAGCGAAACTAACACTGAAGCTTTCTTT. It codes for CASSYQQSETNTEAFF.

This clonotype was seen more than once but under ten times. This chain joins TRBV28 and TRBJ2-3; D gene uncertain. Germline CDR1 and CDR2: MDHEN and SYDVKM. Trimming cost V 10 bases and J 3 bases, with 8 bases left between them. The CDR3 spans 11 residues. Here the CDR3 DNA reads TGTGCCACCCACGGGACAGATACGCAGTATTTT. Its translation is CATHGTDTQYF.

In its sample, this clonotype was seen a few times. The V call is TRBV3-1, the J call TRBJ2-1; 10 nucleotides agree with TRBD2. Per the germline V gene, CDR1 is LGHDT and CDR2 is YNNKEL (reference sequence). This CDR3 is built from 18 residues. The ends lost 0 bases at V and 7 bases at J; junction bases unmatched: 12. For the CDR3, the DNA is TGTGCCAGCAGCCAAGAAAGAGGAACTAGCGGGGCTACTAATGAGCAGTTCTTC. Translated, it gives CASSQERGTSGATNEQFF.

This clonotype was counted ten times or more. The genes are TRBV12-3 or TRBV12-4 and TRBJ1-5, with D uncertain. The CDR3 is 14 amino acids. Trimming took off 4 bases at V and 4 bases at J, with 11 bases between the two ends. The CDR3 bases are TGTGCCAGCAGTTCCACCGAGTTGAATCAGCCCCAGCATTTT. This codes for CASSSTELNQPQHF.

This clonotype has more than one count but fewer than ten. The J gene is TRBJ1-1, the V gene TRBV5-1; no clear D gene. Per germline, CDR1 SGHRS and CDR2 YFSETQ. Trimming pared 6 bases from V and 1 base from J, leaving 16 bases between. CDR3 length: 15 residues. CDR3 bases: TGCGCCAGCACCAACATGCCCGGGGAGAACACTGAAGCTTTCTTT. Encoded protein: CASTNMPGENTEAFF. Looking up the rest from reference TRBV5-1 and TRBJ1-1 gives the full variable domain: KAGVTQTPRYLIKTRGQQVTLSCSPISGHRSVSWYQQTPGQGLQFLFEYFSETQRNKGNFPGRFSGRQFSNSRSEMNVSTLELGDSALYLCASTNMPGENTEAFFGQGTRLTVV.

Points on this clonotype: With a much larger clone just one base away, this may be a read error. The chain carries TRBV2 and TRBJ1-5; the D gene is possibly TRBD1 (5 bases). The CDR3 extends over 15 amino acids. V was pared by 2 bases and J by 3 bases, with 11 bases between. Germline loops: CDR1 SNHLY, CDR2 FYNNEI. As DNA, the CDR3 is TGTGCCAGCAGTGAATGGGACGTTACCAATCAGCCCCAGCATTTT. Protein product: CASSEWDVTNQPQHF. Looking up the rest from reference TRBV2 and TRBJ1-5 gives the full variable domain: EPEVTQTPSHQVTQMGQEVILRCVPISNHLYFYWYRQILGQKVEFLVSFYNNEISEKSEIFDDQFSVERPDGSNFTLKIRSTKLEDSAMYFCASSEWDVTNQPQHFGDGTRLSIL.

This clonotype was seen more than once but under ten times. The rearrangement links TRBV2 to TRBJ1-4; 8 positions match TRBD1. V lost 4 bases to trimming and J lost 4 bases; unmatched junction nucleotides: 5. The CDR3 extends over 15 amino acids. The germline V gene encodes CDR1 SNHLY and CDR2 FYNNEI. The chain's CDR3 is CASSGGGQDNEKLFF. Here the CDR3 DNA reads TGTGCCAGCAGTGGGGGGGGACAGGATAATGAAAAACTGTTTTTT.

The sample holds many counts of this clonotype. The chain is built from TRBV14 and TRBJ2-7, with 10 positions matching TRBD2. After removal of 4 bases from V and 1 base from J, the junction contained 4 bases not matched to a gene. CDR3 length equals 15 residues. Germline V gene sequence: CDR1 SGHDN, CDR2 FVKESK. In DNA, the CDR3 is TGTGCCAGCAGCCGGGTAGCGGGGGGTTCCTACGAGCAGTACTTC. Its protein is CASSRVAGGSYEQYF.

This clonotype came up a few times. CDR3 in DNA: TGTGCCAGCTCACTCGTCATCGCCCGACAGGGGGACACTGAAGCTTTCTTT. It specifies CASSLVIARQGDTEAFF. The chain is built from TRBV18 and TRBJ1-1; 9 bases match TRBD1. The CDR3 spans 17 residues. The ends lost 4 bases at V and 3 bases at J; junction bases unmatched: 12. In germline, CDR1 is KGHSH, CDR2 LQKENI.

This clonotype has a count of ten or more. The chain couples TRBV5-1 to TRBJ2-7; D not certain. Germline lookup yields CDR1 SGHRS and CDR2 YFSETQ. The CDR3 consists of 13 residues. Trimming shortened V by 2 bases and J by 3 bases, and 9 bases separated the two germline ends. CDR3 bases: TGCGCCAGCAGCTTCGAGTCACTCTACGAGCAGTACTTC. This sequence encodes CASSFESLYEQYF.

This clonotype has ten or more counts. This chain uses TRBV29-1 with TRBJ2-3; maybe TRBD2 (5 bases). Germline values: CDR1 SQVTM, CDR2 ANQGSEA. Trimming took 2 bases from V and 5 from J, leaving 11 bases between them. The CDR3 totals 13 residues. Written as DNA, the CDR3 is TGCAGCGTTGAAAGGACGGAGGAAGATACGCAGTATTTT. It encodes CSVERTEEDTQYF.

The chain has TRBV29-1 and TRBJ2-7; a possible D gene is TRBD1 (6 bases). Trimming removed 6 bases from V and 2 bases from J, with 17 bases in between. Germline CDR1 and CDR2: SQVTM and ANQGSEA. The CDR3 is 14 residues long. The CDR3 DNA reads TGCAGCGTCGCCCCAGGGGATTCTCCCTACGAGCAGTACTTC. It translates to CSVAPGDSPYEQYF.

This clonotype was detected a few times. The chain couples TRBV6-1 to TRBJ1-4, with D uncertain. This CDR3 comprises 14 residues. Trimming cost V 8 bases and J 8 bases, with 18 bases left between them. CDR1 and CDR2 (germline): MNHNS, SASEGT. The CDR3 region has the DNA TGTGCCAGCGCTTGGGCACCCATCATGGAAAAACTGTTTTTT. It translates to CASAWAPIMEKLFF.

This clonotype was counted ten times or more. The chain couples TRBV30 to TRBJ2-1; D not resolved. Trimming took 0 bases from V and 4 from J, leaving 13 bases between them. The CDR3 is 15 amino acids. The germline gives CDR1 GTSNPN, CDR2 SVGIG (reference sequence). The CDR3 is CAWSVGSSLYNEQFF. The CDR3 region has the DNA TGTGCCTGGAGTGTTGGCAGCAGCTTATACAATGAGCAGTTCTTC.

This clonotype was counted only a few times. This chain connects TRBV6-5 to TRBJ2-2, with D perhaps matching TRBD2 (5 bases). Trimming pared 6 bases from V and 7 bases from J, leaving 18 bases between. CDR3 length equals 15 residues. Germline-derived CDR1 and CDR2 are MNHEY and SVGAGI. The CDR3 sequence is CASSRGVTRNGELFF. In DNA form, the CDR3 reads TGTGCCAGCAGCCGGGGTGTAACCCGAAACGGGGAGCTGTTTTTT.

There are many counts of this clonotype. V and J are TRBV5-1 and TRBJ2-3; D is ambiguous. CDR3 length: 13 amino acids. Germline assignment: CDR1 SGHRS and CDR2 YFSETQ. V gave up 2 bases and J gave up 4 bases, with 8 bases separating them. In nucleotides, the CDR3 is TGCGCCAGCAGCTTCGGCAGATCAGATACGCAGTATTTT. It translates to CASSFGRSDTQYF.